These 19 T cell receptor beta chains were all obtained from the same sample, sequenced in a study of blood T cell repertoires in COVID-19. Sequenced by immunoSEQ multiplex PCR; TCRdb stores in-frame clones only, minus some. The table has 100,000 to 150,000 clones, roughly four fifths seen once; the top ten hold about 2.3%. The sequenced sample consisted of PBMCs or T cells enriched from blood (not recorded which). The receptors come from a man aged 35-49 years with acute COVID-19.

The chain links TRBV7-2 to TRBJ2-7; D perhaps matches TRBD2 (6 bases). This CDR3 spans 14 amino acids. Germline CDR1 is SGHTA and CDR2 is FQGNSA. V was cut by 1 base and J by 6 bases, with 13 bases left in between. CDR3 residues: CASSLVEGIGEQYF. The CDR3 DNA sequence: TGTGCCAGCAGCTTAGTGGAGGGAATAGGCGAGCAGTACTTC.

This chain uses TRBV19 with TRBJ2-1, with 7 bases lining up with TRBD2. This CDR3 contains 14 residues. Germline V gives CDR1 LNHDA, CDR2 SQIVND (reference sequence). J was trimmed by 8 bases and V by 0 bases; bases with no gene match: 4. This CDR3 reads CASSIDHGRDEQFF. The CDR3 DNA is TGTGCCAGTAGTATAGATCATGGGAGGGATGAGCAGTTCTTC.

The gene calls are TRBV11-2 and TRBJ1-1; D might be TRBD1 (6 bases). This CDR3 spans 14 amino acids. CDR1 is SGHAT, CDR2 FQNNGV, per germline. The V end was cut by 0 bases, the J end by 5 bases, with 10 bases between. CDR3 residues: CASSLDQGNTEAFF. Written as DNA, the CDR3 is TGTGCCAGCAGCTTAGATCAGGGGAATACTGAAGCTTTCTTT.

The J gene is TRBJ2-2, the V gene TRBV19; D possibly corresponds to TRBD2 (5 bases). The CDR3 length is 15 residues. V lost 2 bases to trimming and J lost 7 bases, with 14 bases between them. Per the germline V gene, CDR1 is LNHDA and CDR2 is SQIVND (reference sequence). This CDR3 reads CASSITGYGYGELFF. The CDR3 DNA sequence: TGTGCCAGTAGTATAACGGGGTACGGTTACGGGGAGCTGTTTTTT. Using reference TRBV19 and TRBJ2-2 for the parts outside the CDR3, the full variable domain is DGGITQSPKYLFRKEGQNVTLSCEQNLNHDAMYWYRQDPGQGLRLIYYSQIVNDFQKGDIAEGYSVSREKKESFPLTVTSAQKNPTAFYLCASSITGYGYGELFFGEGSRLTVL.

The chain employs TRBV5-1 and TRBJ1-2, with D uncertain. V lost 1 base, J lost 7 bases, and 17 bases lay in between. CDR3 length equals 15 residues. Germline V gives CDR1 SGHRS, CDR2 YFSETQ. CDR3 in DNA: TGCGCCAGCAGCTTGCGCACAGATCTATATGGTGGCTACACCTTC. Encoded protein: CASSLRTDLYGGYTF.

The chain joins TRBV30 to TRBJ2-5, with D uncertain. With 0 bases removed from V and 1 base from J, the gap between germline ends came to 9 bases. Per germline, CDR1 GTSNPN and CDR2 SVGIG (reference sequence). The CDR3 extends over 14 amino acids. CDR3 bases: TGTGCCTGGAGTGTTAACCACTTCCAAGAGACCCAGTACTTC. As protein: CAWSVNHFQETQYF.

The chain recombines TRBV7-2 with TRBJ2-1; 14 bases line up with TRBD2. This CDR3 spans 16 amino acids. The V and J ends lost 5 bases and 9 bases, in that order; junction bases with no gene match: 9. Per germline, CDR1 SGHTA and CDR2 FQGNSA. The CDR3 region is CASSQWGGLAGVEQFF. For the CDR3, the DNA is TGTGCCAGCAGCCAGTGGGGGGGACTAGCGGGAGTTGAGCAGTTCTTC.

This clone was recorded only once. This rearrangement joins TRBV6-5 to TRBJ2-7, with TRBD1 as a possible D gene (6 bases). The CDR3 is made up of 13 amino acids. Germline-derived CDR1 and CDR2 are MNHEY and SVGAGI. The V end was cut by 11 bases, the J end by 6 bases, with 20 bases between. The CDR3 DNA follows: TGTGCCGGAGGCGACAGGTCCGCGGGCGAGCAGTACTTC. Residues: CAGGDRSAGEQYF.

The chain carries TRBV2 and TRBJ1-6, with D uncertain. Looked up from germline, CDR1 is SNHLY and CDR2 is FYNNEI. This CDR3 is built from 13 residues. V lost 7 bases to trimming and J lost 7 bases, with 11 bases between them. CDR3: CASKDGGNSPLHF. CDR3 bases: TGTGCCAGCAAAGACGGAGGGAATTCACCCCTCCACTTT.

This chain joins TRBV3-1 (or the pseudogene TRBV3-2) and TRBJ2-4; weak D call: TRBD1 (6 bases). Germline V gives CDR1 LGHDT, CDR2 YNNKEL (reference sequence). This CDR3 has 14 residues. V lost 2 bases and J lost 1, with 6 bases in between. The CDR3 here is CASSQQGAKNIQYF. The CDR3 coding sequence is TGTGCCAGCAGCCAACAGGGGGCCAAAAACATTCAGTACTTC.

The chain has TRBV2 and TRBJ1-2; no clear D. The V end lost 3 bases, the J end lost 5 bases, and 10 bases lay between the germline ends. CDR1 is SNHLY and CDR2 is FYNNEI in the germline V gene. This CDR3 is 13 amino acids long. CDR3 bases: TGTGCCAGCAGTGATCGGGTAAATTATGGCTACACCTTC. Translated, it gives CASSDRVNYGYTF.

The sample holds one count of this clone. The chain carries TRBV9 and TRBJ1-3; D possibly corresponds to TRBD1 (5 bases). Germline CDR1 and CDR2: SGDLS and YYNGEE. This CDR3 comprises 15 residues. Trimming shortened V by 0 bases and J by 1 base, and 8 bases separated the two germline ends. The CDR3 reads CASSVGGESGNTIYF. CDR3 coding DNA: TGTGCCAGCAGCGTAGGGGGGGAATCTGGAAACACCATATATTTT.

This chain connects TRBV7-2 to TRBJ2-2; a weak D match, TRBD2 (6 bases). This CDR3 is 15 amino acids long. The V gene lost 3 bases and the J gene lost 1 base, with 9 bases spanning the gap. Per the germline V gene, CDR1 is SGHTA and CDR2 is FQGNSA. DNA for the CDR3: TGTGCCAGCAGCTTGCGACTAGTGAACACCGGGGAGCTGTTTTTT. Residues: CASSLRLVNTGELFF.

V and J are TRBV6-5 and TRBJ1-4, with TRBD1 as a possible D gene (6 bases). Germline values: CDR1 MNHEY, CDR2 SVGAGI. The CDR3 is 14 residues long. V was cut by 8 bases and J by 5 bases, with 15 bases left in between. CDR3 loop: CASGRGGPNEKLFF. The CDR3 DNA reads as TGTGCCAGCGGTCGAGGGGGACCAAATGAAAAACTGTTTTTT.

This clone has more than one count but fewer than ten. The CDR3 DNA follows: TGTGCCAGCACATCCGAGGGGGCCGGTAATGAAAAACTGTTTTTT. Translating gives CASTSEGAGNEKLFF. This chain joins TRBV6-5 and TRBJ1-4, with 7 bases identical to TRBD1. CDR3 length equals 15 residues. V shed 7 bases and J 4 bases; nucleotides not matched to a gene: 9. Germline V CDR1 and CDR2: MNHEY, SVGAGI.

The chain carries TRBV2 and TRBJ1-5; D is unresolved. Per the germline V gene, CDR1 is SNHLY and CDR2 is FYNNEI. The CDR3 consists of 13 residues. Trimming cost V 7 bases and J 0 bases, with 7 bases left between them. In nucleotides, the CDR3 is TGTGCCAGCAAGGAGCATAGCAATCAGCCCCAGCATTTT. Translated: CASKEHSNQPQHF. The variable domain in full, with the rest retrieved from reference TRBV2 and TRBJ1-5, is EPEVTQTPSHQVTQMGQEVILRCVPISNHLYFYWYRQILGQKVEFLVSFYNNEISEKSEIFDDQFSVERPDGSNFTLKIRSTKLEDSAMYFCASKEHSNQPQHFGDGTRLSIL.

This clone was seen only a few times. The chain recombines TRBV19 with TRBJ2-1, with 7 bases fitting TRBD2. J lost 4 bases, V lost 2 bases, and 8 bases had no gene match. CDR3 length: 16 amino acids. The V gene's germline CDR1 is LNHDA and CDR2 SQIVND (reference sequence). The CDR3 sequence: CASSITPAGLYNEQFF. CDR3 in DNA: TGTGCCAGTAGTATAACCCCAGCGGGGCTATACAATGAGCAGTTCTTC.

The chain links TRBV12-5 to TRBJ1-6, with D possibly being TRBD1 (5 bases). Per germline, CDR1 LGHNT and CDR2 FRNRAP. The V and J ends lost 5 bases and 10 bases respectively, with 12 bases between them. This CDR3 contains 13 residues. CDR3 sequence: CASGLEQDSPLHF. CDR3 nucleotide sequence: TGTGCTAGTGGTCTCGAACAGGACTCACCCCTCCACTTT.

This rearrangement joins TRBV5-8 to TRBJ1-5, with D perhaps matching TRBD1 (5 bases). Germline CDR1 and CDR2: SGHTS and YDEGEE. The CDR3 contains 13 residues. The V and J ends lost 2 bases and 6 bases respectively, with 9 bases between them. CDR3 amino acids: CASSFWGGQPQHF. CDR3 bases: TGTGCCAGCAGCTTCTGGGGGGGTCAGCCCCAGCATTTT. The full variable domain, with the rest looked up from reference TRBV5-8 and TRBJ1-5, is EAGVTQSPTHLIKTRGQQATLRCSPISGHTSVYWYQQALGLGLQFLLWYDEGEERNRGNFPPRFSGRQFPNYSSELNVNALELEDSALYLCASSFWGGQPQHFGDGTRLSIL.